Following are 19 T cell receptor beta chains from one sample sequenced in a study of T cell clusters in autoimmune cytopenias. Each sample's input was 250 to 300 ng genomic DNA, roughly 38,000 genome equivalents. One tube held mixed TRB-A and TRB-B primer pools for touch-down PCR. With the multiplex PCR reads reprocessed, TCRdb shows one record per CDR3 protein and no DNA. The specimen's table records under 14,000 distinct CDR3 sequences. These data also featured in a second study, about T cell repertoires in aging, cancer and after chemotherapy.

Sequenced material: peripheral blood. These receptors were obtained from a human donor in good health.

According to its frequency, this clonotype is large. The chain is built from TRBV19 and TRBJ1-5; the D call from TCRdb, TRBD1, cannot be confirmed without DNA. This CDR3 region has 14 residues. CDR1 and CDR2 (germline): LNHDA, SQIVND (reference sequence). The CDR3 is CASSTTELDQPQHF.

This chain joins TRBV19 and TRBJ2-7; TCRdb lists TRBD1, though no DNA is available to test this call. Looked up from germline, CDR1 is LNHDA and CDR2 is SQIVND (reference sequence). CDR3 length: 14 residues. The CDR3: CASSRGLPDYEQYF. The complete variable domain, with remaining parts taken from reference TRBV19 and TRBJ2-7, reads DGGITQSPKYLFRKEGQNVTLSCEQNLNHDAMYWYRQDPGQGLRLIYYSQIVNDFQKGDIAEGYSVSREKKESFPLTVTSAQKNPTAFYLCASSRGLPDYEQYFGPGTRLTVT.

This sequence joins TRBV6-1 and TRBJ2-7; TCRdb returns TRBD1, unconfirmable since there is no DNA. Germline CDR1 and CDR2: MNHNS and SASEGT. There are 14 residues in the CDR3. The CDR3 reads CASSVGGTPAEQYF.

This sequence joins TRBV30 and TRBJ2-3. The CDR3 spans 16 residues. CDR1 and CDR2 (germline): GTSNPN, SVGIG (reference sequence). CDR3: CAWRPKRRSSTDTQYF.

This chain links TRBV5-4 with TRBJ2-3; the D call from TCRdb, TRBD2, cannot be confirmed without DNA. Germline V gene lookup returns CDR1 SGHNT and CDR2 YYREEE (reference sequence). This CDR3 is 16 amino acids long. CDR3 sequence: CASSPGLAGEGDTQYF.

CDR3 in amino acids: CASSYQRDREFF. The chain joins TRBV6-5 to TRBJ2-1; there is no DNA to check the TCRdb D call of TRBD1. Germline CDR1 MNHEY, CDR2 SVGAGI. The CDR3 totals 12 residues.

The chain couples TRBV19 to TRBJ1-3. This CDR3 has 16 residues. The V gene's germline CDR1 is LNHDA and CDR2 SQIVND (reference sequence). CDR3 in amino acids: CASSPPDGSSGNTIYF.

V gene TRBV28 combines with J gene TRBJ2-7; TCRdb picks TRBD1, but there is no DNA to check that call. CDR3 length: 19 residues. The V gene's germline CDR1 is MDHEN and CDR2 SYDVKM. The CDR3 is CASSLPPPTMTGGFYEQYF.

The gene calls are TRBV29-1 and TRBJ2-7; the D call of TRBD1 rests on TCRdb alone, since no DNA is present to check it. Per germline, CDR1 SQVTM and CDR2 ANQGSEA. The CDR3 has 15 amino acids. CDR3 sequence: CSVEEVGRRRYEQYF.

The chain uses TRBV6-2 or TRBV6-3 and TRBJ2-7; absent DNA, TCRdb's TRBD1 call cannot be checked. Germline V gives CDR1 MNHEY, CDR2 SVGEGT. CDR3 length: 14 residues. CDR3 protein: CASTPGQGSYEQYF.

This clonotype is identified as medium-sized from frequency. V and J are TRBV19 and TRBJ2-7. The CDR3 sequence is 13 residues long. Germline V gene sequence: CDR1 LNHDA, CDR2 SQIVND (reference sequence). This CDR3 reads CASRAGGSYEQYF.

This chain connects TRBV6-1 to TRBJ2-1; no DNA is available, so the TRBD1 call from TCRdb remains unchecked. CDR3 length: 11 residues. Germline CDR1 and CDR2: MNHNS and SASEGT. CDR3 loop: CASSQGLGQFF.

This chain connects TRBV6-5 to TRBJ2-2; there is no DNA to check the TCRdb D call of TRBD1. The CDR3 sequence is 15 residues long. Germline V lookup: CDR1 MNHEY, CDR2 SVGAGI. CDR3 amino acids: CASTTGYPLTGELFF.

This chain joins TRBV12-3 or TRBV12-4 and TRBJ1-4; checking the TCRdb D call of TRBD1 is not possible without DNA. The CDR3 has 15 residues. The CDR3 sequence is CASSYRGSANEKLFF.

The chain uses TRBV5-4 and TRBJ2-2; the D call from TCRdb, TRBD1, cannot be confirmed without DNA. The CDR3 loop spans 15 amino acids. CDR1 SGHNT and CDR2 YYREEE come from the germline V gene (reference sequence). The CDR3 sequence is CASSLVQGAIGELFF.

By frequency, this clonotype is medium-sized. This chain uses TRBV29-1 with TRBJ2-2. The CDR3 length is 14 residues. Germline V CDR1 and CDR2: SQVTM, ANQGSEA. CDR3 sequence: CSVADIAITGELFF.

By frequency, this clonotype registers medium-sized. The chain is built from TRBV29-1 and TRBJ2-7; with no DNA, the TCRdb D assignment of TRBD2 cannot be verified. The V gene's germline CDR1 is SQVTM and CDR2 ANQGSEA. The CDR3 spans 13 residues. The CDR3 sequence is CSVEGASHYEQYF.

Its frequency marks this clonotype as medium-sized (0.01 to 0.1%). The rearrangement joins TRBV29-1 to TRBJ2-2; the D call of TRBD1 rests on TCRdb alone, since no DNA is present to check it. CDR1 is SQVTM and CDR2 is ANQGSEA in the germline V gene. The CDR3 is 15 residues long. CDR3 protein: CSVVGAAVNTGELFF.

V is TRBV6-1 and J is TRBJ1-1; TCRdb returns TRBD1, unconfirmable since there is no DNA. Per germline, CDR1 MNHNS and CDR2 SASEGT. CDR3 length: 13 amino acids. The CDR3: CASRQDSNTEAFF.